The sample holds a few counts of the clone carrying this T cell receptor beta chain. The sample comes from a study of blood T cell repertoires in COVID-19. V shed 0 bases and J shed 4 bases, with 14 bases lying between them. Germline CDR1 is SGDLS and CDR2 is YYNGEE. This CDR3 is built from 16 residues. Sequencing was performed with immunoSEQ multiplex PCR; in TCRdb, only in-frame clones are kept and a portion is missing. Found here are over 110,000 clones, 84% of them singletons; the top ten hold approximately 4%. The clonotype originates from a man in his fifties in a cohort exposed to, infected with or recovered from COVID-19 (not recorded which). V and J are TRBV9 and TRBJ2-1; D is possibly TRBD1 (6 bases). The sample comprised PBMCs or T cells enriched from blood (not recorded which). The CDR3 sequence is CASSVGGGLAYNEQFF. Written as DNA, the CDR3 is TGTGCCAGCAGCGTAGGAGGGGGATTGGCATACAATGAGCAGTTCTTC.